This T cell receptor beta chain was recovered during a study of T-cell memory formation after mild COVID-19. Study-wide results and limits: Some SARS-CoV-2-responding clones were already detected in memory before infection.

This CDR3 region has 12 residues. V lost 4 bases and J lost 5, with 9 bases in between. Germline V gives CDR1 SGHRS, CDR2 YFSETQ. This clonotype was seen a handful of times. Its antigen is as yet unknown. From 5'RACE with constant-segment primers came TCR alpha and TCR beta cDNA libraries that carried sample barcodes and UMIs. Via MiXCR, TCRdb re-called the 5' RACE reads, giving one row per CDR3 protein. The sample holds fewer than 250,000 distinct CDR3 sequences, 15% to 17% seen once. The TCR sequence derives from an adult woman who had mild COVID-19 (a few samples of this study predate the infection). Cell type and time point are not known. This chain joins TRBV5-1 and TRBJ1-1; D unresolved. The sample was PBMCs or a T cell subset sorted from them (not recorded which). The CDR3 loop reads CASSRIETEAFF. The CDR3 DNA reads TGCGCCAGCAGCCGGATTGAGACTGAAGCTTTCTTT.